Listed below are T cell receptor beta chains from one sample, sequenced in a study of blood T cell repertoires in COVID-19. Generated by immunoSEQ multiplex PCR, the TCRdb table keeps only in-frame clones and is missing some. Of roughly 100,000 clones listed, 87% are singletons. Sequencing was carried out using peripheral blood. The receptor set was obtained from a man over 45 in a cohort sampled during active COVID-19. The CDR3 runs from the conserved cysteine through the conserved F or W. D genes are given only for firm matches. Rows give clone size only sometimes, using once, few, many, or a class for an expanded clone.

>TRBV4-2|-|TRBJ1-4|-
TGTGCCAGCAGGTACAGGGTTGGGGCAGGTGAGGAAAAACTGTTTTTT
CASRYRVGAGEEKLFF
>TRBV2|TRBD1|TRBJ2-7|-
TGTGCCAGCAACAGGGGGAGATCCTCCTACGAGCAGTACTTC
CASNRGRSSYEQYF
>TRBV14|TRBD1|TRBJ1-2|-
TGTGCCAGCAGCCGCCTCGGGACAGGGAGTAACTATGGCTACACCTTC
CASSRLGTGSNYGYTF
>TRBV19|-|TRBJ1-5|-
TGTGCCAGTAGTATACCACGGACAGTGGGAAATCAGCCCCAGCATTTT
CASSIPRTVGNQPQHF
>TRBV19|-|TRBJ1-2|-
TGTGCCAGTAGTATCCGAACAGCTAACTATGGCTACACCTTC
CASSIRTANYGYTF
>TRBV2|-|TRBJ1-4|-
TGTGCCAGCCAATCCAGGGAAAAACTGTTTTTT
CASQSREKLFF
>TRBV20-1|-|TRBJ1-1|-
TGCAGTGCTCGCGGGGACACTGAAGCTTTCTTT
CSARGDTEAFF
>TRBV19|-|TRBJ2-4|-
TGTGCCAGTAGTATCTCCGAAGCCGGGTCCAAAAACATTCAGTACTTC
CASSISEAGSKNIQYF
>TRBV7-6|-|TRBJ1-1|-
TGTGCCAGCAGCTCAACAGGGTATGCTGAAGCTTTCTTT
CASSSTGYAEAFF
>TRBV21-1|-|TRBJ1-1|-
TGTGCCAGCAGCAAATGCCACAGGGGATCGACGAACACTGAAGCTTTCTTT
CASSKCHRGSTNTEAFF
>TRBV7-8|-|TRBJ1-5|few
TGTGCCAGCAGCTTAGCGGAGGTGAGGCAGCCCCAGCATTTT
CASSLAEVRQPQHF
>TRBV7-2|-|TRBJ1-6|-
TGTGCCAGCAGCTTAGGGGGGGGGAGGCTGAGTTCACCCCTCCACTTT
CASSLGGGRLSSPLHF
>TRBV7-3|-|TRBJ1-1|-
TGTGCCAGCAGCTTAAACGGGGGTACTGAAGCTTTCTTT
CASSLNGGTEAFF
>TRBV5-1|TRBD1|TRBJ1-2|-
TGCGCCAGCAGCCCCGGGACAGGCCGAAGGTATGGCTACACCTTC
CASSPGTGRRYGYTF
>TRBV11-2|TRBD1|TRBJ1-2|-
TGTGCCAGCAGCTTAGGCAGGGGGCGAGGCTACACCTTC
CASSLGRGRGYTF
>TRBV11-3|-|TRBJ1-1|-
TGTGCCAGCAGCCTACAGGGTGAAGCTTTCTTT
CASSLQGEAFF
>TRBV6-1|-|TRBJ2-3|-
TGTGCCAGCAGTGAAGTCCCAATAGATACGCAGTATTTT
CASSEVPIDTQYF
>TRBV4-2|-|TRBJ1-4|-
TGTGCCAGCAGCCAAGAGGGGGGGCGAACTAATGAAAAACTGTTTTTT
CASSQEGGRTNEKLFF
>TRBV5-1|-|TRBJ1-1|few
TGCGCCAGCAGACAGGAAACGAACACTGAAGCTTTCTTT
CASRQETNTEAFF
>TRBV10-3|-|TRBJ1-2|-
TGTGCCACCTGGGCCAACTATGGCTACACCTTC
CATWANYGYTF